Here is one T cell receptor beta chain with its context. The antigen is unknown. Germline V gene lookup returns CDR1 SGHRS and CDR2 YFSETQ. The CDR3 has 15 amino acids. The sample belongs to a study of blood T cells in healthy people across ages. Study information: Researchers report that template switching captured about one barcoded beta molecule per two T cells. Study-level findings and limits: Older age coincided with a roughly linear decline in TCR beta diversity per million T cells. Comparison with aged donors showed that long-lived donors had more naive CD4+ cells and higher diversity.

The use of a sample-barcoded 5' primer and a J-beta primer mix characterized a second PCR of roughly 6 to 11 cycles. A 12-random-nucleotide template-switch adaptor tagged each cDNA molecule. Using its own MiXCR run on the 5' RACE reads, TCRdb lists one record per CDR3 protein. The repertoire includes roughly 790,000 distinct CDR3 sequences, roughly 47% of them detected once, and 20% to 25% sits in the top ten. The rearrangement links TRBV5-1 to TRBJ2-1; D ambiguous. The J call may be in error: the DNA end matches TRBJ2-7 better. The receptor was isolated from a woman aged 60-75 years in good health. The sample comprised blood. CDR3: CASSPTPSSYNEQYF. CDR3 bases: TGCGCCAGTAGCCCGACACCGAGCTCCTACAATGAGCAGTACTTC.